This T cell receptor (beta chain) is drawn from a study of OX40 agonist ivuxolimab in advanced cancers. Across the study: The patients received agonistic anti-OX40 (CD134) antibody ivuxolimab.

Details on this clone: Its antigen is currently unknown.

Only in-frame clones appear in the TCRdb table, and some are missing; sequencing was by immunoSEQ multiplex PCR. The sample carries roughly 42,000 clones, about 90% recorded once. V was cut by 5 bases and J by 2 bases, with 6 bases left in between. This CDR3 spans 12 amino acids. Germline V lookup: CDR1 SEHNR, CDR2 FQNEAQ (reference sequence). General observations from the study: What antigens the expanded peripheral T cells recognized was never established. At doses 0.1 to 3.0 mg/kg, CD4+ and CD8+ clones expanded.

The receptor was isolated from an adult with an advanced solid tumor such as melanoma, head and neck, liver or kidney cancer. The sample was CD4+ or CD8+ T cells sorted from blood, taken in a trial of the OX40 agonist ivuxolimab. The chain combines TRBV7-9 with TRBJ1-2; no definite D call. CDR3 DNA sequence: TGTGCCAGCAGCCCAAAAAACTATGGCTACACCTTC. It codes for CASSPKNYGYTF.